A selection of T cell receptor beta chains follows, all from one sample in a study of T cells expressing NK-cell markers. TCRdb reanalyzed the 5' RACE reads, giving one entry per CDR3 protein sequence and no DNA. This sample contains about half a million distinct CDR3 sequences. The sample was blood T cells: a sorted CD56 or NKG2C T cell subset, CD4+ or CD8+ T cells, or bulk PBMC T cells (not recorded which). These receptors were obtained from a woman in her fifties or sixties in good health. Each CDR3 is given with its conserved first and last residue. Each record gives: J gene, V gene, CDR3 protein.

>TRBJ2-1|TRBV3-1
CASGGTSGKQAQFF
>TRBJ2-1|TRBV24-1
CATSDNPTSNNEQFF
>TRBJ2-7|TRBV9
CASSVNPSVYEQYF
>TRBJ2-7|TRBV5-1
CASSEGRGLDEQYF
>TRBJ2-5|TRBV20-1
CSARDAVAGPQETQYF
>TRBJ1-3|TRBV4-1
CASSQQHSGNTIYF
>TRBJ2-5|TRBV6-1
CASSEAVAGGPKTQYF
>TRBJ1-1|TRBV7-2
CASRSGVWDTEAFF
>TRBJ1-1|TRBV7-2
CASSRRIPEAFF
>TRBJ2-1|TRBV28
CASSLGGKAYNEQFF
>TRBJ1-2|TRBV28
CASSLTLDSTLYGYTF
>TRBJ2-2|TRBV18
CASRGSGDTGELFF
>TRBJ2-7|TRBV6-5
CASSYSRTNPYEQYF
>TRBJ2-7|TRBV2
CASSEWFGKGEQYF
>TRBJ1-1|TRBV19
CASSPRTRRAFF
>TRBJ2-4|TRBV15
CATSRDGGKAIQYF
>TRBJ2-2|TRBV4-2
CASSQEPGSTGELFF
>TRBJ2-1|TRBV7-9
CASSRALLDNEQFF
>TRBJ2-3|TRBV6-5
CASRDRGRTDTQYF
>TRBJ1-1|TRBV6-5
CASSRRATNTEAFF
>TRBJ1-1|TRBV4-1
CASSPIEDDRRAFF
>TRBJ1-4|TRBV6-5
CASSSGRLNEKLFF
>TRBJ1-1|TRBV10-3
CAIRMEGTTEAFF
>TRBJ2-2|TRBV24-1
CATSEPRPGGNTGELFF
>TRBJ2-3|TRBV21-1
CASSKEEREGLDTQYF
>TRBJ1-4|TRBV7-2
CASSYEQGNNEKLFF
>TRBJ1-4|TRBV12-3/TRBV12-4
CASSVIGTNEKLFF
>TRBJ2-2|TRBV29-1
CSGSTGSPGELFF
>TRBJ2-7|TRBV20-1
CSASGSRGPEQYF
>TRBJ2-1|TRBV20-1
CSGGPYNEQFF
>TRBJ2-3|TRBV24-1
CATSLARSAFTDTQYF
>TRBJ1-1|TRBV6-1
CASGRVLNTEAFF
>TRBJ1-1|TRBV27
CASSLQGLGNTEAFF
>TRBJ2-5|TRBV3-1
CASSLRDRGGETQYF
>TRBJ2-1|TRBV3-1
CASGELAENYNEQFF
>TRBJ2-1|TRBV9
CASSVDLREAQFF
>TRBJ1-2|TRBV24-1
CATSDSTTVGYGYTF
>TRBJ2-1|TRBV9
CASSSGGPLANEQFF
>TRBJ2-1|TRBV4-1
CASSQVRLAGHNEQFF
>TRBJ1-4|TRBV3-1
CASSQEQGRLEKLFF
>TRBJ2-1|TRBV6-4
CASSRREGLYNEQFF
>TRBJ2-7|TRBV12-3/TRBV12-4
CASSLRSGSGSYEQYF
>TRBJ2-1|TRBV5-1
CASSFDRNYNEQFF
>TRBJ1-1|TRBV3-1
CASSRVPGEAFF
>TRBJ1-5|TRBV2
CASSRRTGGDQPQHF
>TRBJ1-2|TRBV5-1
CASSLVQGAFGYTF
>TRBJ2-1|TRBV11-2
CASQNLVEQFF
>TRBJ1-6|TRBV20-1
CSARASWTGLNYNSPLHF
>TRBJ2-3|TRBV27
CASSSQPGLPRAQYF
>TRBJ2-3|TRBV20-1
CSAFSVVNTDTQYF
>TRBJ2-4|TRBV10-3
CAISVGLAGSKNIQYF
>TRBJ2-2|TRBV10-3
CAIRGLAGVGPNTGELFF